These 16 T cell receptor beta chains were sequenced from one sample in a study of cytotoxic CD8 clonotypes in ibrutinib-treated CLL. The assay was immunoSEQ multiplex PCR, and TCRdb's table has in-frame clones only and misses some. Of 300,000 to 350,000 clones in the sample, roughly 79% were seen once. The sample consisted of PBMCs, taken before ibrutinib treatment. Every receptor here comes from a human donor with chronic lymphocytic leukemia.

V is TRBV5-5 and J is TRBJ2-3, with 8 bases matching TRBD1. Per the germline V gene, CDR1 is SGHKS and CDR2 is YYEKEE (reference sequence). Trimming cost V 4 bases and J 4 bases; bases outside gene matches: 11. The length of the CDR3 is 16 residues. The DNA of the CDR3 is TGTGCCAGCAGCGACCGGGACAGGATTTTAGCAGATACGCAGTATTTT. Translated, it gives CASSDRDRILADTQYF. The whole variable domain, remainder taken from reference TRBV5-5 and TRBJ2-3, is DAGVTQSPTHLIKTRGQQVTLRCSPISGHKSVSWYQQVLGQGPQFIFQYYEKEERGRGNFPDRFSARQFPNYSSELNVNALLLGDSALYLCASSDRDRILADTQYFGPGTRLTVL.

This clone was found once. The rearrangement uses TRBV6-5 and TRBJ1-2; D not certain. Trimming took off 11 bases at V and 1 base at J, with 14 bases between the two ends. Germline V lookup: CDR1 MNHEY, CDR2 SVGAGI. This CDR3 contains 13 residues. CDR3: CAASTGNNYGYTF. CDR3 nucleotide sequence: TGTGCCGCCAGCACCGGTAATAACTATGGCTACACCTTC.

The chain couples TRBV30 to TRBJ1-1, with D maybe TRBD1 (5 bases). CDR1 and CDR2 (germline): GTSNPN, SVGIG (reference sequence). This CDR3 is built from 15 residues. V lost 3 bases, J lost 5 bases, and 19 bases lay in between. The CDR3 loop is CAWSQTRGLGTEAFF. DNA for the CDR3: TGTGCCTGGAGCCAAACGAGGGGCTTAGGTACTGAAGCTTTCTTT.

This clone was detected only a few times. A read error may produce the germline difference seen at one junction end. The chain recombines TRBV4-3 with TRBJ2-2; D not certain. Germline CDR1 reads LGHNA; CDR2 reads YSLEER. The CDR3 is 16 residues long. In DNA, the CDR3 is TGCGCCAGCAGCCCCGACGGCCCTTTCGACACCAGGGAGCTGTTTTTT. It codes for CASSPDGPFDTRELFF.

This chain uses TRBV13 with TRBJ2-1; 14 nucleotides align to TRBD2. This CDR3 comprises 17 residues. The ends lost 5 bases at V and 6 bases at J; junction bases unmatched: 9. From germline, CDR1 is PRHDT and CDR2 FYEKMQ (reference sequence). This CDR3 is CASSAGLAGVFSNEQFF. DNA for the CDR3: TGTGCCAGCAGCGCGGGACTAGCGGGAGTATTCTCCAATGAGCAGTTCTTC.

The sample holds a few counts of this clone. The chain employs TRBV20-1 and TRBJ1-2; D is unresolved. CDR3 length: 10 amino acids. CDR1 is DFQATT, CDR2 SNEGSKA, per germline (reference sequence). V lost 6 bases to trimming and J lost 7 bases, with 9 bases between them. The chain's CDR3 is CSATGAGYTF. The CDR3 bases are TGCAGTGCCACCGGTGCTGGCTACACCTTC.

This clone appeared once. V usage is TRBV5-4 and J usage is TRBJ2-1; a weak D match, TRBD2 (5 bases). The CDR3 runs to 14 residues. CDR1 is SGHNT, CDR2 YYREEE, per germline (reference sequence). V lost 7 bases and J lost 7, with 18 bases in between. CDR3 in amino acids: CASPGLGVPNEQFF. The DNA of the CDR3 is TGTGCCAGCCCAGGACTCGGAGTGCCTAATGAGCAGTTCTTC.

This rearrangement joins TRBV7-6 to TRBJ2-3; 7 positions match TRBD2. Losses at the gene ends were 0 bases for V and 0 bases for J; bases not matched to a gene: 12. The germline V gene encodes CDR1 SGHVS and CDR2 FNYEAQ. This CDR3 is 19 amino acids long. The CDR3, as DNA: TGTGCCAGCAGCTTAGCTCTATCGGTAATAGCGGGTAGCACAGATACGCAGTATTTT. Amino acids: CASSLALSVIAGSTDTQYF.

This clone was detected only once. The chain links TRBV7-9 to TRBJ2-7; 15 bases match TRBD2. Germline V gene data show CDR1 as SEHNR and CDR2 as FQNEAQ (reference sequence). The CDR3 contains 18 residues. V was clipped by 1 base and J by 6 bases; unmatched bases: 10. This chain's CDR3 is CASSLVGLAGGPVSEQYF. CDR3 bases: TGTGCCAGCAGCTTAGTTGGACTAGCGGGAGGGCCGGTATCCGAGCAGTACTTC.

The J gene is TRBJ2-1, the V gene TRBV5-4; TRBD2 matches at 14 bases. Germline loops: CDR1 SGHNT, CDR2 YYREEE (reference sequence). V lost 4 bases, J lost 5 bases, and 5 bases stayed unmatched. CDR3 size: 16 residues. CDR3 protein: CASSPGLAGVHNEQFF. The CDR3 DNA follows: TGTGCCAGCAGCCCGGGACTAGCGGGAGTCCACAATGAGCAGTTCTTC.

J is TRBJ2-3 and V is TRBV6-1; D remains ambiguous. Trimming stripped 3 bases from V and 1 base from J, with 14 bases between. The CDR3 contains 16 residues. Germline V gene data show CDR1 as MNHNS and CDR2 as SASEGT. CDR3 DNA sequence: TGTGCCAGCAGTGATGCGAGCCTCGTTGGCACAGATACGCAGTATTTT. Encoded protein: CASSDASLVGTDTQYF.

The chain carries TRBV11-2 and TRBJ2-6; TRBD2 might be the D (5 bases). Germline V gene lookup returns CDR1 SGHAT and CDR2 FQNNGV. The CDR3 is made up of 16 amino acids. V lost 4 bases to trimming and J lost 1 base, with 11 bases between them. In DNA form, the CDR3 reads TGTGCCAGCAGCTGGACTTCTCTATCTGGGGCCAACGTCCTGACTTTC. It codes for CASSWTSLSGANVLTF.

This clone was detected only a few times. J is TRBJ2-1 and V is TRBV7-2; 8 bases align to TRBD2. The junction had 9 bases not matched to a gene; V was cut back by 2 bases and J by 15 bases. The CDR3 extends over 13 amino acids. In germline, CDR1 is SGHTA, CDR2 FQGNSA. The CDR3 coding sequence is TGTGCCAGCAGCTTAACGGGACTAGGGACGCGGTTCTTC. This gives the protein CASSLTGLGTRFF.

This rearrangement joins TRBV5-6 to TRBJ2-5; D perhaps matches TRBD1 (5 bases). The CDR3 consists of 13 residues. Deletions cut 3 bases from V and 2 bases from J, with 8 bases between. The germline V gene has CDR1 SGHDT and CDR2 YYEEEE. The CDR3 DNA reads TGTGCCAGCAGCTCGACAGTGCAAGAGACCCAGTACTTC. This gives the protein CASSSTVQETQYF.

A few counts support this clone. Other DNA sequences in the sample encode the same CDR3. V and J are TRBV30 and TRBJ1-5; D is undetermined. The germline V and J ends were trimmed by 1 base and 1 base, with 5 bases remaining between them. This CDR3 comprises 13 residues. Germline values: CDR1 GTSNPN, CDR2 SVGIG (reference sequence). The DNA for the CDR3 is TGTGCCTGGAGTGCGCAGAGCAATCAGCCCCAGCATTTT. Its translation is CAWSAQSNQPQHF.

V and J are TRBV9 and TRBJ2-7; D gene uncertain. The CDR3 covers 14 residues. Germline V gene lookup returns CDR1 SGDLS and CDR2 YYNGEE. V lost 0 bases to trimming and J lost 2 bases, with 9 bases between them. CDR3 nucleotide sequence: TGTGCCAGCAGCGTAGGTTATGGAACCTACGAGCAGTACTTC. Its translation is CASSVGYGTYEQYF.